At least ten counts were recorded for the clone carrying this T cell receptor (beta chain). No antigen is known for it. The sample belongs to a study of human T cells and chemical hapten exposure. Across the study: Women made up most patients, who had alopecia areata, totalis or universalis.

This CDR3 is built from 16 residues. J lost 5 bases, V lost 4 bases, and 7 bases had no gene match. Germline V gene data show CDR1 as SGHNT and CDR2 as YYREEE (reference sequence). Time point indicated: patch test 1, 2 weeks after DPC sensitization. Treatment specified: therapeutic diphenylcyclopropenone sensitization with weekly scalp DPC. Study-wide findings and caveats: Versus controls, expanded TCRs had significantly more large CDR3 similarity clusters.

TCRdb redid the calling of the RACE reads with MiXCR, one entry per CDR3 protein. Altogether 71,000 or so distinct CDR3 sequences are present, more than 8% being singletons, with the ten largest covering 3% to 4%. This clonotype was obtained from a woman in her forties with alopecia areata. Some clones in this sample may be carry-over from other donors' samples. The chain is built from TRBV5-4 and TRBJ2-1; 12 bases are shared with TRBD2. The sample in question was whole blood, obtained in connection with sensitization to the hapten diphenylcyclopropenone (DPC). CDR3 coding DNA: TGTGCCAGCAGCGTTGGACTAGCGGGGCCCCACAATGAGCAGTTCTTC. This codes for CASSVGLAGPHNEQFF.